The source of this TCR beta chain is a study of T cell repertoires in cytomegalovirus infection. About the study: Shared public TCR beta signatures pointed to both CMV infection and a matching HLA type. Study observations and caveats: Cumulative public TCR beta family frequency identified CMV carriers with the relevant HLA.

Germline loops: CDR1 SGDLS, CDR2 YYNGEE. CDR3 length equals 15 residues. V was pared by 0 bases and J by 5 bases, with 1 base of the junction left unmatched. There are many counts of this clonotype. Antigen: not known. Each CDR3 protein is one row after TCRdb ran MiXCR on the reads. The sample lists some 180,000 distinct CDR3 sequences; roughly 9.8% were seen once. This receptor was taken from a human donor in good health (CMV status not recorded). Some clones in this sample may be carry-over from other donors' samples. The V and J genes are TRBV9 and TRBJ1-6; 8 bases are a match to TRBD1. Sequenced sample: PBMCs. CDR3 nucleotide sequence: TGTGCCAGCAGCGTAGCGACAGGGGATAATTCACCCCTCCACTTT. Translating gives CASSVATGDNSPLHF.